This is a list of T cell receptor beta chains from one sample in a study of shared clonotypes between healthy human individuals. Measured with immunoSEQ multiplex PCR; TCRdb has only the in-frame clones, and not every one. Here the sample spans about 2,100,000 clones, approximately 94% being singletons. The sequenced sample consisted of naive CD8+ T cells from PBMCs. The source of these receptors is a man between 18 and 29 years old in good health. Some clones in this sample may be carry-over from other donors' samples. The CDR3 runs from the conserved cysteine through the conserved F or W. The order of the fields is J gene, V gene, CDR3 protein.

j_call: TRBJ1-5
v_call: TRBV10-3
cdr3_aa: CAISDLGSNQPQHF

j_call: TRBJ2-1
v_call: TRBV6-1
cdr3_aa: CASSDPSGSSYNEQFF

j_call: TRBJ2-7
v_call: TRBV30
cdr3_aa: CAWDGGGEQYF

j_call: TRBJ2-1
v_call: TRBV7-3
cdr3_aa: CASSLIRGRRNEQFF

j_call: TRBJ1-3
v_call: TRBV28
cdr3_aa: CASSRDKVRYGNTIYF

j_call: TRBJ2-5
v_call: TRBV7-2
cdr3_aa: CASSFSGRATRGTQYF

j_call: TRBJ2-7
v_call: TRBV9
cdr3_aa: CASSSGGGTSGGEQYF

j_call: TRBJ1-5
v_call: TRBV19
cdr3_aa: CASSREDREYDGSNQPQHF

j_call: TRBJ2-5
v_call: TRBV7-6
cdr3_aa: CASSLWASGGQETQYF

j_call: TRBJ1-4
v_call: TRBV6-6
cdr3_aa: CASSKTGANEKLFF

j_call: TRBJ2-3
v_call: TRBV5-6
cdr3_aa: CASSLDLSASTDTQYF

j_call: TRBJ1-3
v_call: TRBV11-1
cdr3_aa: CASSFAGFGNTIYF

j_call: TRBJ1-3
v_call: TRBV7-8
cdr3_aa: CASSLGAAAGSGNTIYF

j_call: TRBJ2-7
v_call: TRBV5-4
cdr3_aa: CASSPLPGVRYEQYF

j_call: TRBJ1-1
v_call: TRBV27
cdr3_aa: CASSASTGEVSTEAFF

j_call: TRBJ2-7
v_call: TRBV6-5
cdr3_aa: CASSISGTGNHEQYF

j_call: TRBJ2-7
v_call: TRBV4-1
cdr3_aa: CASSQGTGREQYF

j_call: TRBJ2-6
v_call: TRBV5-1
cdr3_aa: CASNRVSSRREANVLTF

j_call: TRBJ2-3
v_call: TRBV6-1
cdr3_aa: CASSLDTQYF

j_call: TRBJ2-2
v_call: TRBV9
cdr3_aa: CASSDGTGGAPSGELFF

j_call: TRBJ1-1
v_call: TRBV19
cdr3_aa: CASILQGGTEAFF

j_call: TRBJ2-7
v_call: TRBV25-1
cdr3_aa: CASSLHEQYF

j_call: TRBJ2-1
v_call: TRBV6-1
cdr3_aa: CAIQYPILNNEQFF

j_call: TRBJ2-7
v_call: TRBV27
cdr3_aa: CASSSSSGQISYEQYF

j_call: TRBJ2-7
v_call: TRBV7-3
cdr3_aa: CASSLFLGDTYEQYF

j_call: TRBJ2-3
v_call: TRBV27
cdr3_aa: CASSLTRGSTDTQYF

j_call: TRBJ2-1
v_call: TRBV7-9
cdr3_aa: CASIIGGLAGPNEQFF

j_call: TRBJ2-7
v_call: TRBV2
cdr3_aa: CASSATQREAYEQYF

j_call: TRBJ2-2
v_call: TRBV29-1
cdr3_aa: CSVTGENTGELFF

j_call: TRBJ2-2
v_call: TRBV5-1
cdr3_aa: CASSGWGTGVSTGELFF

j_call: TRBJ2-2
v_call: TRBV14
cdr3_aa: CASSPHPGTGELFF

j_call: TRBJ2-7
v_call: TRBV27
cdr3_aa: CASSLISSSYEQYF

j_call: TRBJ2-1
v_call: TRBV7-9
cdr3_aa: CASSDGDEQFF

j_call: TRBJ2-1
v_call: TRBV29-1
cdr3_aa: CSVVGGIGNSYNEQFF

j_call: TRBJ2-2
v_call: TRBV9
cdr3_aa: CASSVYTRAGELFF

j_call: TRBJ2-7
v_call: TRBV7-9
cdr3_aa: CASSLGQGNEQYF

j_call: TRBJ2-7
v_call: TRBV5-1
cdr3_aa: CASSLASYEQYF

j_call: TRBJ1-1
v_call: TRBV27
cdr3_aa: CASTSLGEPTEAFF

j_call: TRBJ2-1
v_call: TRBV9
cdr3_aa: CASSVAGRQSSYNEQFF

j_call: TRBJ2-7
v_call: TRBV10-3
cdr3_aa: CAINEDRGHSYEQYF